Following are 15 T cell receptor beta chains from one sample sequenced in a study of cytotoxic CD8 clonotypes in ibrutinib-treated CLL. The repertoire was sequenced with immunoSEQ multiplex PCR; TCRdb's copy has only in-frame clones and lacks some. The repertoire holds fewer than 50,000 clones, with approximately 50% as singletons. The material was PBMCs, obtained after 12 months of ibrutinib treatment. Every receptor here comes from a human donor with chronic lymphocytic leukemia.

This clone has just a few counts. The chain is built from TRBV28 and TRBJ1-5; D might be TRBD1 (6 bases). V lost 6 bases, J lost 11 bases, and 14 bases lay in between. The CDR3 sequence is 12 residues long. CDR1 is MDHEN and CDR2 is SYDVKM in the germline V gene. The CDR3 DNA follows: TGTGCCAGCAGAGAGGGGGGTAAGGCCCAGCATTTT. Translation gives CASREGGKAQHF.

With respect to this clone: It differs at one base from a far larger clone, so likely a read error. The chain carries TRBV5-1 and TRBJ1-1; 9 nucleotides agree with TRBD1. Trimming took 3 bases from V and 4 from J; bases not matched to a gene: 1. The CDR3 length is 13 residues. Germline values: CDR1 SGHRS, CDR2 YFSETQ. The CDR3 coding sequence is TGCGCCAGCAGCTGGGACAGGGCCACTGAAGCTTTCTTT. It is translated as CASSWDRATEAFF.

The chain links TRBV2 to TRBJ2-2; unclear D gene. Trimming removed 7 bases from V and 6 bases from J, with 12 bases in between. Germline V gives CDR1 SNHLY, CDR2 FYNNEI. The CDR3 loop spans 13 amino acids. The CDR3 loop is CASTEAAAGELFF. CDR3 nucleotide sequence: TGTGCCAGCACCGAGGCGGCAGCCGGGGAGCTGTTTTTT.

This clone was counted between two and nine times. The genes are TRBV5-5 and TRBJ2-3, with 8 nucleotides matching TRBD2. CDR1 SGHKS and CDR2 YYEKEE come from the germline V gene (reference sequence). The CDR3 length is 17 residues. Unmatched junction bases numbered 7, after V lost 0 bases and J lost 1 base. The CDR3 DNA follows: TGTGCCAGCAGCTTGGTACCTACTAGCGGAGGCACAGATACGCAGTATTTT. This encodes CASSLVPTSGGTDTQYF. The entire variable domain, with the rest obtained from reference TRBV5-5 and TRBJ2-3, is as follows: DAGVTQSPTHLIKTRGQQVTLRCSPISGHKSVSWYQQVLGQGPQFIFQYYEKEERGRGNFPDRFSARQFPNYSSELNVNALLLGDSALYLCASSLVPTSGGTDTQYFGPGTRLTVL.

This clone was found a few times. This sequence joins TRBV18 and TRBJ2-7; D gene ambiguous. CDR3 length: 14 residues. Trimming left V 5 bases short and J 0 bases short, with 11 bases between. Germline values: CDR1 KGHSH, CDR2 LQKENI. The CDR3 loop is CASSTSSNSYEQYF. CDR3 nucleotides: TGTGCCAGCTCAACATCATCGAACTCCTACGAGCAGTACTTC.

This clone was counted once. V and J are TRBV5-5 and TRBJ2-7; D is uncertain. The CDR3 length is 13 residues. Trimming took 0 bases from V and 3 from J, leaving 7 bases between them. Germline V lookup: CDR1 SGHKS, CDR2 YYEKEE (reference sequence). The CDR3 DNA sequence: TGTGCCAGCAGCTTGGACCTCAACTACGAGCAGTACTTC. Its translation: CASSLDLNYEQYF. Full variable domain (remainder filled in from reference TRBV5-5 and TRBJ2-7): DAGVTQSPTHLIKTRGQQVTLRCSPISGHKSVSWYQQVLGQGPQFIFQYYEKEERGRGNFPDRFSARQFPNYSSELNVNALLLGDSALYLCASSLDLNYEQYFGPGTRLTVT.

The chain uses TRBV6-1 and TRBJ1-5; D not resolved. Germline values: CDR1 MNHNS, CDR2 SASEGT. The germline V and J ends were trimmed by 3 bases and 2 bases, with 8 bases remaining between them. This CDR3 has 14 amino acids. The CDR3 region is CASSDREGNQPQHF. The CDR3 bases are TGTGCCAGCAGTGATAGGGAGGGCAATCAGCCCCAGCATTTT.

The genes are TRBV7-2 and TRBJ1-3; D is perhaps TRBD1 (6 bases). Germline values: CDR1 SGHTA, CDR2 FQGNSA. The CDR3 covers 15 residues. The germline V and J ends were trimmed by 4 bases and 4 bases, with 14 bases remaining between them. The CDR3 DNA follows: TGTGCCAGCAGCTATCGGGGGCTGGTAGGAAACACCATATATTTT. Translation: CASSYRGLVGNTIYF.

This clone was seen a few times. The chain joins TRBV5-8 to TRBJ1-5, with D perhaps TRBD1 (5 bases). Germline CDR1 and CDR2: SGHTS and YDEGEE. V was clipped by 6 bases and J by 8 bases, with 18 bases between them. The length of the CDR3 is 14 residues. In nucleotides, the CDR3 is TGTGCCAGCAACCCAACGGCAGGGAACGAGCCCCAGCATTTT. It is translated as CASNPTAGNEPQHF.

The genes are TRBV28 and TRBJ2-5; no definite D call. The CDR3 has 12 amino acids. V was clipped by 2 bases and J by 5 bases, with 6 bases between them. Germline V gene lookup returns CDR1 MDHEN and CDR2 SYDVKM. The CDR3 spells CASSLPGETQYF. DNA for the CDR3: TGTGCCAGCAGTTTACCCGGGGAGACCCAGTACTTC.

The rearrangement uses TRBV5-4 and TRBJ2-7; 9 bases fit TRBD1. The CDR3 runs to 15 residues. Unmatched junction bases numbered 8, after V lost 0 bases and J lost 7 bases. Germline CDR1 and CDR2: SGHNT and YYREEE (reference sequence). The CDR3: CASSLGDRARQEQYF. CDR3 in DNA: TGTGCCAGCAGCTTGGGGGACAGGGCGAGACAGGAGCAGTACTTC.

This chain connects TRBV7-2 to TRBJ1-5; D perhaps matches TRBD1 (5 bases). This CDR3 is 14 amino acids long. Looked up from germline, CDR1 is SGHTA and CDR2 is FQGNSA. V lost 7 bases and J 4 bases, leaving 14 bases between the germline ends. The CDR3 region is CASTRDGPNQPQHF. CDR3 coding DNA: TGTGCCAGCACTCGGGACGGACCGAATCAGCCCCAGCATTTT.

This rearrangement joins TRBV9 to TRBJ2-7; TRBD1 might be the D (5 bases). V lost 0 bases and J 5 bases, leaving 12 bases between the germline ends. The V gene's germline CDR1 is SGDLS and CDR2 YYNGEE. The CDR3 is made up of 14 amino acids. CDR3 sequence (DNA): TGTGCCAGCAGCGTAGCTACGACAGCAAACGAGCAGTACTTC. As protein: CASSVATTANEQYF.

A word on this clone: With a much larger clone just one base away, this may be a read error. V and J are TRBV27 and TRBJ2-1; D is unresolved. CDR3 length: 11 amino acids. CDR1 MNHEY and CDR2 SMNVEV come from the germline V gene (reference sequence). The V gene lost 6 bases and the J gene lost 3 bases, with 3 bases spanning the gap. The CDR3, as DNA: TGTGCCAGCAGCCGCTACAATGAGCAGTTCTTC. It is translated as CASSRYNEQFF.

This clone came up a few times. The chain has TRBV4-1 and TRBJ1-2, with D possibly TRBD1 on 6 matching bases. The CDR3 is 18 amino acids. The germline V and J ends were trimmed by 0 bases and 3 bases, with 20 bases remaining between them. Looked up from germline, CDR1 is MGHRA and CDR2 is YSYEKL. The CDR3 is CASSQEATAGGLDYGYTF. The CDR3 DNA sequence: TGCGCCAGCAGCCAAGAGGCGACAGCCGGGGGCTTGGACTATGGCTACACCTTC.